This TCR beta chain was identified in a study of T cells in Graves' hyperthyroidism and ophthalmopathy. The diagnoses drew upon clinical symptoms, serum thyroxine and TRAb, thyroid ultrasound and orbital computed tomography. Amplified TCR beta CDR3 regions came from RNA transcripts. First-round RT-PCR of the TCR CDR3 relied on the HTBI primer set. TCRdb re-analysed the multiplex PCR reads in MiXCR, keeping a single row per CDR3 protein. The data contain hundreds of thousands of distinct CDR3 sequences, 14% of them singletons. Germline CDR1 and CDR2: SEHNR and FQNEAQ (reference sequence). Trimming took 1 base from V and 2 from J, leaving 22 bases between them. The CDR3 covers 19 residues. Study-wide results and caveats: From stable hyperthyroidism, ophthalmopathy was separated by a 13 V-J model. Within blood appeared most thyroid clonotypes that had expanded above 0.001. With a median lead of approximately 6.4 months before onset, the model predicted ophthalmopathy.

This clonotype showed up many times. The antigen is unknown. The chain carries TRBV7-9 and TRBJ2-3, with a tentative D call TRBD2 (5 bases). The sequencing input was blood. This receptor was identified in a woman between 45 and 60 years old with Graves' ophthalmopathy. CDR3 protein: CASSLGQAAGVVTTDTQYF. As DNA, the CDR3 is TGTGCCAGCAGCTTAGGTCAAGCTGCCGGGGTAGTAACCACAGATACGCAGTATTTT.